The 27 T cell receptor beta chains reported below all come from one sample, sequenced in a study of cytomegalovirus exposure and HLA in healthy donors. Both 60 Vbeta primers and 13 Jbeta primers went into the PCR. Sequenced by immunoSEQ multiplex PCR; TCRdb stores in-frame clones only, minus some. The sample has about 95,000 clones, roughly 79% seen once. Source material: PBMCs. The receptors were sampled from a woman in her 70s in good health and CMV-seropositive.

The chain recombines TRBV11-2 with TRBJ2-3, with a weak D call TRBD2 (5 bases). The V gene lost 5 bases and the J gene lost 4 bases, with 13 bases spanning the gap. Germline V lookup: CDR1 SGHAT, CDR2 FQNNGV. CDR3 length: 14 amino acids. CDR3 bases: TGTGCCAGCAGCCCTACTAGAGGTGCAGATACGCAGTATTTT. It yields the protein CASSPTRGADTQYF.

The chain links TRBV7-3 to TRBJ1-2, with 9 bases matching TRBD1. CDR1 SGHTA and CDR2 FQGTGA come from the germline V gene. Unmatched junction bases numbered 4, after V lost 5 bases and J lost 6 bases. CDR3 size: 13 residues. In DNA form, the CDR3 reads TGTGCCAGCAGCCTCAGACAGGGGGATGGCTACACCTTC. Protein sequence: CASSLRQGDGYTF. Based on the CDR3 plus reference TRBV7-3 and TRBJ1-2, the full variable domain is GAGVSQTPSNKVTEKGKYVELRCDPISGHTALYWYRQSLGQGPEFLIYFQGTGAADDSGLPNDRFFAVRPEGSVSTLKIQRTERGDSAVYLCASSLRQGDGYTFGSGTRLTVV.

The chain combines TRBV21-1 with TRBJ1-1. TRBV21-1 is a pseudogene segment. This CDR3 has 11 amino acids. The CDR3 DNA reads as TGTGCCAGAGCCCTACTACATGAAGCTTTCTTT. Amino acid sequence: CARALLHEAFF.

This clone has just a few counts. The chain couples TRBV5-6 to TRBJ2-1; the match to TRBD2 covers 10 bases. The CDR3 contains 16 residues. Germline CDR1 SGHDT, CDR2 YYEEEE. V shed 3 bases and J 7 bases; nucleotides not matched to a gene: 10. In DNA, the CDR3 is TGTGCCAGCAGCTCCTTGCTAGCGGGAGTATCGAATGAGCAGTTCTTC. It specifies CASSSLLAGVSNEQFF.

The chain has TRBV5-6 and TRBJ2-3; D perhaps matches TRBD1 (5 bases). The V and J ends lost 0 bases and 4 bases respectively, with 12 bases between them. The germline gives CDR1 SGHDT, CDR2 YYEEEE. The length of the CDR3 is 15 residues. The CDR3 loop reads CASSLEGRKADTQYF. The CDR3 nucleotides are TGTGCCAGCAGCTTGGAGGGGCGTAAGGCAGATACGCAGTATTTT.

CDR3 loop: CASSNTRGTARTQYF. CDR3 DNA sequence: TGTGCCAGCAGTAATACTAGGGGGACAGCCCGTACGCAGTATTTT. This chain uses TRBV6-6 with TRBJ2-3; 7 bases are a match to TRBD1. The CDR3 has 15 residues. Losses at the gene ends were 5 bases for V and 8 bases for J; bases not matched to a gene: 13. Per germline, CDR1 MNHNY and CDR2 SVGAGI (reference sequence).

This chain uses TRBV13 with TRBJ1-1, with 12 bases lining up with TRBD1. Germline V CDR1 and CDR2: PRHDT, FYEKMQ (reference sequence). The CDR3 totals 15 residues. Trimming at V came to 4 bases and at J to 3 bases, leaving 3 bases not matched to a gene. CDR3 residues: CASSSRDRGHTEAFF. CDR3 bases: TGTGCCAGCAGCTCCCGGGACAGGGGGCACACTGAAGCTTTCTTT.

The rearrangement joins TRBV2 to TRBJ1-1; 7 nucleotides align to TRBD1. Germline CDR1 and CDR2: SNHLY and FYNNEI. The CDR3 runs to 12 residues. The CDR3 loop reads CANRGGNTEAFF. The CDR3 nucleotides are TGTGCAAACAGGGGAGGGAACACTGAAGCTTTCTTT.

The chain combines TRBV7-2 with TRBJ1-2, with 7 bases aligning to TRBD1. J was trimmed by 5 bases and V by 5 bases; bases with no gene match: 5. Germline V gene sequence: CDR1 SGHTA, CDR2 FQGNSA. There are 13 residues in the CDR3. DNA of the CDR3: TGTGCCAGCAGCCCCGGACAGGATTATGGCTACACCTTC. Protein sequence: CASSPGQDYGYTF.

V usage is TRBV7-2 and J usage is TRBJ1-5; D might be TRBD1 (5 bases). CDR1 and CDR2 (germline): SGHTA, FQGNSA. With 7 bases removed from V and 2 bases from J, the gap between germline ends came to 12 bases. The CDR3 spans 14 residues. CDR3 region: CASTGTGGNQPQHF. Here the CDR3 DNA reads TGTGCCAGCACCGGGACGGGGGGCAATCAGCCCCAGCATTTT.

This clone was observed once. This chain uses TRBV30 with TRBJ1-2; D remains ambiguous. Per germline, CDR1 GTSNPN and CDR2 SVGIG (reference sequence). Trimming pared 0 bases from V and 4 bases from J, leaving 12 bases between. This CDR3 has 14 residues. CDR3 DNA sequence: TGTGCCTGGAGTGTCGGAGGGTCCGGCTATGGCTACACCTTC. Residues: CAWSVGGSGYGYTF.

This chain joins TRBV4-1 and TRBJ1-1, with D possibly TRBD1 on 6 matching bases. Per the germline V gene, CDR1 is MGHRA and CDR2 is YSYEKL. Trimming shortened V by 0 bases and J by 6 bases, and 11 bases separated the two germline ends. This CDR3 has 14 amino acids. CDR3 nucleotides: TGCGCCAGCAGCCAAGATCCGGGGGGCTCTGAAGCTTTCTTT. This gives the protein CASSQDPGGSEAFF.

This chain's CDR3 is CASSVGGGDTQYF. DNA for the CDR3: TGTGCCAGCAGCGTTGGGGGAGGCGATACGCAGTATTTT. The chain uses TRBV9 and TRBJ2-3; D possibly corresponds to TRBD2 (6 bases). The CDR3 runs to 13 residues. Germline CDR1 and CDR2: SGDLS and YYNGEE. The V end lost 2 bases, the J end lost 6 bases, and 10 bases lay between the germline ends.

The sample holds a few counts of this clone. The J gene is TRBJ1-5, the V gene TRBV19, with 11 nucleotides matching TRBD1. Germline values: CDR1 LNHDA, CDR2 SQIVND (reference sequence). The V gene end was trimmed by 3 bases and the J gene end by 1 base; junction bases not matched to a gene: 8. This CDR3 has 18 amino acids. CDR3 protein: CASSILGTGGMSNQPQHF. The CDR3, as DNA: TGTGCCAGTAGTATCCTCGGGACAGGGGGGATGAGCAATCAGCCCCAGCATTTT.

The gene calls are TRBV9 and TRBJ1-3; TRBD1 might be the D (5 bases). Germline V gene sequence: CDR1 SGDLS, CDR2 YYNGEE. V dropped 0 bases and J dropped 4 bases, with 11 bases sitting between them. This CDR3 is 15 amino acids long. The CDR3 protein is CASSVDRQRGNTIYF. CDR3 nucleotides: TGTGCCAGCAGCGTAGACAGGCAGCGCGGAAACACCATATATTTT.

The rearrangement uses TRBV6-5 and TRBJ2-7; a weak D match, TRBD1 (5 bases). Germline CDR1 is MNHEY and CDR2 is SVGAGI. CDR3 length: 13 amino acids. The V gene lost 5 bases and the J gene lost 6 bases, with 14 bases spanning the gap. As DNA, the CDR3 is TGTGCCAGCAGTGAGACCCAGGGTCTCGAGCAGTACTTC. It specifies CASSETQGLEQYF.

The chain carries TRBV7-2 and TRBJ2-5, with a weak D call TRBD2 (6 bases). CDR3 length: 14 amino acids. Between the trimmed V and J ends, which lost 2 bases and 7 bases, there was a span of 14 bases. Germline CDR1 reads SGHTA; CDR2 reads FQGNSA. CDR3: CASSLPLAPRTQYF. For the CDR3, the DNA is TGTGCCAGCAGCTTACCACTAGCCCCAAGGACCCAGTACTTC.

The CDR3 region has the DNA TGTGCCAGCAGCCAAGATCAGGGGAACCAAGAGACCCAGTACTTC. Translated: CASSQDQGNQETQYF. The rearrangement uses TRBV4-2 and TRBJ2-5; maybe TRBD1 (6 bases). Germline V gene data show CDR1 as LGHNA and CDR2 as YNFKEQ. V was cut by 0 bases and J by 0 bases, with 8 bases left in between. The CDR3 consists of 15 residues.

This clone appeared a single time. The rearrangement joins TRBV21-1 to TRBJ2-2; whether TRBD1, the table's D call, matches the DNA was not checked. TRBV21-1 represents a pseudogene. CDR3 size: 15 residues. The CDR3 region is CASSKRIQETGELFF. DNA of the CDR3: TGTGCCAGCAGCAAGCGGATACAGGAGACCGGGGAGCTGTTTTTT.

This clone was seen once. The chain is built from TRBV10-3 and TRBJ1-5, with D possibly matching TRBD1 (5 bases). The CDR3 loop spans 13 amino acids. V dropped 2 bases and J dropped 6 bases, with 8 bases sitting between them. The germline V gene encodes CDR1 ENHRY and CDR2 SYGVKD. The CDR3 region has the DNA TGTGCCATCAGTGAGGCAGGGTTTCAGCCCCAGCATTTT. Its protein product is CAISEAGFQPQHF.

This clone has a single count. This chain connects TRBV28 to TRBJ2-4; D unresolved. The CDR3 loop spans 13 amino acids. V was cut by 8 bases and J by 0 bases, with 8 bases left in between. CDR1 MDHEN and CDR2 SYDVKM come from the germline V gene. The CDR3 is CASRVLAKNIQYF. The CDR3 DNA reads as TGTGCCAGCCGTGTACTAGCCAAAAACATTCAGTACTTC.

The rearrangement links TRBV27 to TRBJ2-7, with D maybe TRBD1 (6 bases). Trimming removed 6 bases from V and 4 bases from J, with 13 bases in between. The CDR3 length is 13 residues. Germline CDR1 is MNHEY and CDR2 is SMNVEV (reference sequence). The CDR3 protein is CASSLKQGYEQYF. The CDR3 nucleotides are TGTGCCAGCAGCCTTAAACAGGGTTACGAGCAGTACTTC.

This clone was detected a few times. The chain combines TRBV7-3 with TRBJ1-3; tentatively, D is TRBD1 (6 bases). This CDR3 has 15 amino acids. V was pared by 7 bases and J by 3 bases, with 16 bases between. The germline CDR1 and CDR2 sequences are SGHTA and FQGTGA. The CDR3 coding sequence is TGTGCCAGCACCGTAAACAGGGTAGGTGGAAACACCATATATTTT. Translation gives CASTVNRVGGNTIYF.

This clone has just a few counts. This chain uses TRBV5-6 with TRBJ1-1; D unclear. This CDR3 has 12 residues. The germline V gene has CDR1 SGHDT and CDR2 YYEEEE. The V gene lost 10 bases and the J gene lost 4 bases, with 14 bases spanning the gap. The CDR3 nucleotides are TGTGCCGCTAGCCTGCTGGGCACTGAAGCTTTCTTT. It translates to CAASLLGTEAFF. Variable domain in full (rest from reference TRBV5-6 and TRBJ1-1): DAGVTQSPTHLIKTRGQQVTLRCSPKSGHDTVSWYQQALGQGPQFIFQYYEEEERQRGNFPDRFSGHQFPNYSSELNVNALLLGDSALYLCAASLLGTEAFFGQGTRLTVV.

Here the CDR3 reads CASSYTADSYNEQFF. The CDR3 DNA sequence: TGTGCCAGCAGCTACACGGCGGACTCCTACAATGAGCAGTTCTTC. The V gene is TRBV7-2, the J gene TRBJ2-1, with D unclear. The V end was cut by 4 bases, the J end by 0 bases, with 10 bases between. The CDR3 spans 15 residues. Looked up from germline, CDR1 is SGHTA and CDR2 is FQGNSA.

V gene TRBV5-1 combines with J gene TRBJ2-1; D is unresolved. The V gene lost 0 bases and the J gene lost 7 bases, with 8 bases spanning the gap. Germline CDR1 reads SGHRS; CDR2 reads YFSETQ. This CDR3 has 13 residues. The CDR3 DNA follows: TGCGCCAGCAGCTTGGTCCCAGGAAATGAGCAGTTCTTC. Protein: CASSLVPGNEQFF.

The CDR3 here is CASSPIGDPGVNYGYTF. DNA for the CDR3: TGTGCCAGCAGCCCCATAGGGGATCCTGGGGTTAACTATGGCTACACCTTC. The rearrangement joins TRBV11-3 to TRBJ1-2; a weak D match, TRBD1 (5 bases). The V gene lost 5 bases and the J gene lost 1 base, with 20 bases spanning the gap. The CDR3 runs to 17 residues. Germline assignment: CDR1 SGHNT and CDR2 YENEEA.